Listed here are 3 T cell receptor beta chains from one sample, sequenced in a study of T cells in Graves' hyperthyroidism and ophthalmopathy. RNA transcripts provided the source from which TCR beta CDR3 regions were amplified. Initially, a first-round RT-PCR of the TCR CDR3 employed the HTBI primer set. MiXCR, applied by TCRdb to the multiplex PCR reads, yields one record per CDR3 protein. This sample has around 300,000 distinct CDR3 sequences, with about 20% found just once. Sequences were obtained from blood. These receptors were collected from a man aged 25-45 years with Graves' ophthalmopathy.

V and J are TRBV7-9 and TRBJ2-5; D might be TRBD1 or TRBD2, each matching 6 bases. V was clipped by 1 base and J by 3 bases, with 12 bases between them. The CDR3 sequence is 15 residues long. CDR1 and CDR2 (germline): SEHNR, FQNEAQ (reference sequence). The CDR3 loop is CASSLGGGGKETQYF. The CDR3 DNA is TGTGCCAGCAGCTTAGGTGGAGGGGGGAAAGAGACCCAGTACTTC.

This chain's CDR3 is CASSEPNTEAFF. As DNA, the CDR3 is TGTGCCAGCAGTGAGCCTAACACTGAAGCTTTCTTT. The rearrangement joins TRBV25-1 to TRBJ1-1; D remains ambiguous. Germline V CDR1 and CDR2: MGHDK, SYGVNS. With 3 bases removed from V and 2 bases from J, the gap between germline ends came to 4 bases. CDR3 length: 12 amino acids. Full variable domain (remainder filled in from reference TRBV25-1 and TRBJ1-1): EADIYQTPRYLVIGTGKKITLECSQTMGHDKMYWYQQDPGMELHLIHYSYGVNSTEKGDLSSESTVSRIRTEHFPLTLESARPSHTSQYLCASSEPNTEAFFGQGTRLTVV.

This clonotype was observed many times. This chain links TRBV9 with TRBJ2-1; 8 bases match TRBD1. In germline, CDR1 is SGDLS, CDR2 YYNGEE. V was clipped by 3 bases and J by 1 base; unmatched bases: 6. The CDR3 is 16 amino acids. The CDR3 DNA follows: TGTGCCAGCAGCGGTTCCAGACAGGGGTCCTACAATGAGCAGTTCTTC. Translation: CASSGSRQGSYNEQFF.